This TCR beta chain was captured in a study of graft-versus-host responses after intestinal transplantation (dated by TCRdb to the early 2020s). Background for the entire study: The transplants that recipients received were multivisceral, liver-intestinal, or isolated intestinal. Every recipient was given anti-thymocyte globulin induction, followed by approximately three years of maintenance tacrolimus and steroids. Graft-versus-host and host-versus-graft alloreactive T cell clones were tracked in the graft, circulation and bone marrow after intestinal transplantation using bulk TCR-beta CDR3 sequencing. Alloreactive clones were identified by sequencing pre-transplant mixed lymphocyte reaction products and comparing them with unstimulated pre-transplant donor and recipient T cells. The cohort enrolled about two dozen intestinal transplant recipients, one of whom was a retransplant, and a few patients without pretransplant specimens were excluded. Donor T cell macrochimerism was defined as a peak of at least 4% donor T cells among recipient peripheral blood mononuclear cells. Rather than going through the commercial service, samples from a few later patients were sequenced in-house on an Illumina MiSeq and processed with MiXCR.

The library was generated by the immunoSEQ multiplex PCR assay. For most patients, genomic DNA was isolated using the Qiagen DNeasy Blood and Tissue Kit and was shipped frozen to Adaptive Biotechnologies for TCR sequencing. High-throughput TCR-beta CDR3 sequencing of genomic DNA from most patients was performed by Adaptive Biotechnologies. The authors processed their data as follows. Adaptive's ImmunoSEQ software was the source of the TCR sequencing data for over 15 patients, while three other patients were processed with MiXCR and VDJtools. To correct CD4 versus CD8 sorting errors, sequences present in both subsets at a frequency ratio below 5:1 were removed. CDR3 nucleotide sequences shared between donor and recipient were removed because the origin of such sequences could not be assigned. To count as alloreactive, a clone needed at least 2-fold expansion over unstimulated cells and a minimum CFSE-low frequency of 0.002% (template counts) or 0.001% (read counts). Clones detected in sequenced pre-transplant spleen, lymph node, or MLR CFSE-low populations of the donor or recipient were defined as mappable. The cumulative frequency of alloreactive clones was calculated as a percentage of all sequences, weighted by copy number. TCRdb took this table from immuneACCESS and kept in-frame rearrangements with V and J called. Such tables lack part of the clones; where checked against another copy, unresolved V genes explain under half of the gap, and the rest is unexplained. V and J calls and clone size are those listed in that table; D and trimming were worked out from the DNA. The sample yields some 90,000 clones; 75% to 95% were counted once. Clones ranked in the top ten supply approximately 5.6% of the sample.

This clone was picked up one time. Its binding antigen is unknown. Base qualities were left out, and no much larger clone turns up one base away. Taken from cysteine to phenylalanine, the CDR3 has 16 residues. Just the 48-base CDR3 DNA is kept, in frame starting at base 1. Looking up the germline V gene (reference sequence) yields CDR1 PRHDT and CDR2 FYEKMQ. V is pared back by 6 bases and J by 0 bases, with 15 bases lying between the germline termini. What the study reported, not specific to this receptor: GvH clones turned up in recipient bone marrow, with some appearing earlier in ileal mucosa or blood, a pattern consistent with an intestinal mucosal origin. Conclusions were limited by the relatively low number and heterogeneity of intestinal transplant patients. Patients with donor T cell macrochimerism had high GvH to HvG T cell clonal ratios in their allografts. Early after transplant, peak levels of circulating GvH clones were found to be associated with declines in HvG clones.

Taken with the paper, the label for time point translates to: cells obtained before transplantation from donor or recipient. CD3+CD4+ and CD3+CD8+ populations were FACS-sorted from unstimulated pre-transplant donor and recipient cells taken from spleen or lymph nodes. Sequenced material: unstimulated CD8+ T cells sorted from spleen or lymph node cells, taken before intestinal transplant. Recombination joined TRBV13 with TRBJ2-1, with no confidently assigned D gene. The source of this sequence is a human donor who received an intestinal transplant. The nucleotide sequence reads as follows: TGTGCCAGCAGTTCAGAATTGTCGAGCTCCTACAATGAGCAGTTCTTC. It specifies CASSSELSSSYNEQFF.